The sequence of this T cell receptor beta chain was determined in a study of human T cells and chemical hapten exposure. From the RACE reads, TCRdb called clonotypes with MiXCR, one entry per CDR3 protein. Here the sample spans about 85,000 distinct CDR3 sequences, roughly 12% being singletons. CDR1 SGDLS and CDR2 YYNGEE come from the germline V gene. V was cut by 0 bases and J by 1 base, with 7 bases left in between. The CDR3 is 14 amino acids. This clonotype was counted many times. Noted time point: patch test 2, 6 weeks after DPC sensitization. Treatment noted: therapeutic diphenylcyclopropenone sensitization with weekly scalp DPC. The study enrolled 18 to 70-year-old alopecia patients suitable for DPC.

The TCR originated in a man aged 18 to 29 with alopecia areata. Some clones in this sample may be carry-over from other donors' samples. J is TRBJ1-1 and V is TRBV9; D is unclear. The starting material was whole blood, obtained in connection with sensitization to the hapten diphenylcyclopropenone (DPC). CDR3 in amino acids: CASSVGRTNTEAFF. Here the CDR3 DNA reads TGTGCCAGCAGCGTAGGCAGAACGAACACTGAAGCTTTCTTT.